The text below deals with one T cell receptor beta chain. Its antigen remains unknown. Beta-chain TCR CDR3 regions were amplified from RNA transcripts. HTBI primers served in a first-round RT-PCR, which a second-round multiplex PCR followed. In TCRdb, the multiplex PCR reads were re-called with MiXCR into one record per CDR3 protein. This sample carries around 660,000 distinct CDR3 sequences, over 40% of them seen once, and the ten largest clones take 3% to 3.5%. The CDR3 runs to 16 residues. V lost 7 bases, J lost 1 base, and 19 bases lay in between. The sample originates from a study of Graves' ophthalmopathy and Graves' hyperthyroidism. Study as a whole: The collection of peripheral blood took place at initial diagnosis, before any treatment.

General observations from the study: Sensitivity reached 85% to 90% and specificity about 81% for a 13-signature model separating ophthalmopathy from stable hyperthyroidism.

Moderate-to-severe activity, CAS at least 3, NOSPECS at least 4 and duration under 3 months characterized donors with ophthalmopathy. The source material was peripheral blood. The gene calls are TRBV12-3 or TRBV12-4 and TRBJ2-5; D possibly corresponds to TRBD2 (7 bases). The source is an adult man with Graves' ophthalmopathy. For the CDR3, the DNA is TGTGCCAGCACCGACCCGGGGGGCCCTTCCCAAGAGACCCAGTACTTC. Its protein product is CASTDPGGPSQETQYF.